A selection of T cell receptor beta chains follows, all from one sample in a study of T cell repertoires in cytomegalovirus infection. No antigen has been identified for these receptors. TCRdb fed the reads into MiXCR, producing one record per CDR3 protein. The data contain tens of thousands of distinct CDR3 sequences, around 20% of them singletons. The sample here was CD8+ T cells from cultured PBMCs, taken from culture after CMV antigen stimulation. The receptor source for this set is a human donor in good health (CMV status not recorded). Some clones in this sample may be carry-over from other donors' samples. The CDR3 runs from the conserved cysteine through the conserved F or W. The D gene is left open where the match is weak. Size values are once, few and many counts, or a class for expanded clones, and some rows have none.

TRBV7-2,NA,TRBJ1-2,few,TGTGCCAGCAGCAAATTCTTGCCGCCCAGGGGCGCGGGGGGCTACACCTTC,CASSKFLPPRGAGGYTF
TRBV7-9,NA,TRBJ2-7,few,TGTGCCAGCAGCGGGCGGATAGTCGACGAGCAGTACTTC,CASSGRIVDEQYF
TRBV13,TRBD1,TRBJ2-2,NA,TGTGCCAGCAGCATCCGGGACAGGGGGCCTGTTGGGGAGCTGTTTTTT,CASSIRDRGPVGELFF
TRBV27,NA,TRBJ1-2,few,TGTGCCAGCAGTCCCCGGGGGGCATATGGCTACACCTTC,CASSPRGAYGYTF
TRBV25-1,NA,TRBJ2-3,few,TGTGCCAGCCGGAGGGGTGGAGATACGCAGTATTTT,CASRRGGDTQYF
TRBV11-2,TRBD2,TRBJ2-3,many,TGTGCCAGCAGCAGTAGCGGGGGGTGGAGAAGCACAGATACGCAGTATTTT,CASSSSGGWRSTDTQYF
TRBV27,NA,TRBJ2-3,few,TGTGCCAGCAGTTTACGCGGGTGGGAAACAGATACGCAGTATTTT,CASSLRGWETDTQYF
TRBV28,NA,TRBJ2-3,NA,TGTGCCAGCAGATTGGGGGGCTTAGGCACAGATACGCAGTATTTT,CASRLGGLGTDTQYF
TRBV6-5,NA,TRBJ2-3,few,TGTGCCAGCAGCCCGCGCCCCCCTACCCCCTCGCCGGATACGCAGTATTTT,CASSPRPPTPSPDTQYF
TRBV11-1,NA,TRBJ2-1,NA,TGTGCCATCAGGGCTGAGCAGTTCTTC,CAIRAEQFF
TRBV27,NA,TRBJ2-1,few,TGTGCCAGCAGAAAAACAGGGACGGATGTGCAGTTCTTC,CASRKTGTDVQFF
TRBV7-2,NA,TRBJ1-1,NA,TGTGCCAGCAGCTTAAACAATCTGGCGAGGAGTCGCACTGAAGCTTTCTTT,CASSLNNLARSRTEAFF
TRBV10-3,TRBD2,TRBJ2-1,many,TGTGCCATCAGGCACGAGCGGGAGTTTAGATATGAGCAGTTCTTC,CAIRHEREFRYEQFF
TRBV19,NA,TRBJ1-1,NA,TGTGCCAGTAGGGACGGAATTATAACTGAAGCTTTCTTT,CASRDGIITEAFF
TRBV7-6,TRBD2,TRBJ2-2,many,TGTGCCAGCAGCTCTCAGCGGGAGGGCCTGTACGGGGAGCTGTTTTTT,CASSSQREGLYGELFF
TRBV28,TRBD2,TRBJ2-7,few,TGTGCCAGCAGTACCGGACTAGCGGGAACCTACGAGCAGTACTTC,CASSTGLAGTYEQYF
TRBV12-3/TRBV12-4,TRBD1,TRBJ2-5,NA,TGTGCCAGCAGCACTCTCAGGACAGGGAGAGACCAAGAGACCCAGTACTTC,CASSTLRTGRDQETQYF
TRBV2,NA,TRBJ2-5,many,TGTGCCTCCTGGGGGGTCGGGACCCAGTACTTC,CASWGVGTQYF
TRBV7-9,NA,TRBJ2-5,few,TGTGCCAGCAGCTCCCCGGGGGATCAGACCCAGTACTTC,CASSSPGDQTQYF
TRBV9,NA,TRBJ2-1,few,TGTGCCAGCAGCGTAGGGGGGGCCATCAATGAGCAGTTCTTC,CASSVGGAINEQFF
TRBV7-3,NA,TRBJ2-5,NA,TGTGCCAGCAGTCCCAGCAGGAGATCTCAAGAGACCCAGTACTTC,CASSPSRRSQETQYF
TRBV19,NA,TRBJ2-1,NA,TGTGCCAGTAGATTCGGCGTCGATGAGCAGTTCTTC,CASRFGVDEQFF